This T cell receptor (beta chain) originates from a study of blood T cell repertoires in COVID-19. The wider study: The cDNA or gDNA used as material had been derived from T cells, B-cell-depleted T cells, or PBMCs.

Under the authors' procedure: Counts of nucleated cells, estimated from reference gene primer amplification, were obtained. Using immunoSEQ multiplex PCR, the repertoire was profiled, and TCRdb retains in-frame clones only, with some absent. The V and J calls and clone size are taken from that table; D and trimming were inferred from the DNA. Among fewer than 250,000 clones listed, roughly 83% were seen once. Recruitment covered 25 or so US areas and drew participants whose ages spanned roughly 18 to 90 years. Assignment of participants to cohorts was predicated upon participant-reported clinical history. The germline gives CDR1 KGHDR, CDR2 SFDVKD. V was clipped by 4 bases and J by 3 bases, with 6 bases between them. The CDR3 consists of 13 residues.

The chain carries TRBV24-1 and TRBJ1-5, with D unclear. The clonotype comes from a woman aged 30 to 39 who had recovered from COVID-19. Material for sequencing was PBMCs or T cells enriched from blood (not recorded which). The CDR3 DNA follows: TGTGCCACCAGTGAACAGTCCAATCAGCCCCAGCATTTT. Residues: CATSEQSNQPQHF.